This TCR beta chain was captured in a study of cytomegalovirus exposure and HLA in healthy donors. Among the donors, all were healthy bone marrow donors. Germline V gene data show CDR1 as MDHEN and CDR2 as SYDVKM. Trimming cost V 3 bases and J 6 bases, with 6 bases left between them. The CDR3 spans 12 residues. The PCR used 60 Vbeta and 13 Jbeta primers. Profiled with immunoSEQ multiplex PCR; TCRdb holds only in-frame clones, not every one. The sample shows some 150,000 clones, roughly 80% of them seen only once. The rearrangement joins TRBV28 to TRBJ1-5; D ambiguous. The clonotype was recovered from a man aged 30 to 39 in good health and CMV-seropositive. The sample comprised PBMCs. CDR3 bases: TGTGCCAGCAGTTTGCTAGGTCAGCCCCAGCATTTT. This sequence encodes CASSLLGQPQHF. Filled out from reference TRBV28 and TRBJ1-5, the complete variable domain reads DVKVTQSSRYLVKRTGEKVFLECVQDMDHENMFWYRQDPGLGLRLIYFSYDVKMKEKGDIPEGYSVSREKKERFSLILESASTNQTSMYLCASSLLGQPQHFGDGTRLSIL.